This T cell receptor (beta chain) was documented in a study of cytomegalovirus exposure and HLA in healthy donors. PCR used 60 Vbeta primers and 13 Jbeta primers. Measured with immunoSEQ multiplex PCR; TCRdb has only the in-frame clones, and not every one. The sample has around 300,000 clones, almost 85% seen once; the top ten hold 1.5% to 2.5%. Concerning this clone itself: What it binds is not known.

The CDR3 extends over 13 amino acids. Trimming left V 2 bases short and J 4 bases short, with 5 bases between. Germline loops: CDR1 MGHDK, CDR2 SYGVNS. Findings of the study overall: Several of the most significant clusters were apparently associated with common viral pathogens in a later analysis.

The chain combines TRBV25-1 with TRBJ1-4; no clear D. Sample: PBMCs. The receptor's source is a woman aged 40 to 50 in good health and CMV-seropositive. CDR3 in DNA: TGTGCCAGCAGTGAAGGACTTAATGAAAAACTGTTTTTT. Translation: CASSEGLNEKLFF. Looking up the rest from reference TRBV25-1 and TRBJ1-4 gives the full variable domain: EADIYQTPRYLVIGTGKKITLECSQTMGHDKMYWYQQDPGMELHLIHYSYGVNSTEKGDLSSESTVSRIRTEHFPLTLESARPSHTSQYLCASSEGLNEKLFFGSGTQLSVL.